This record covers a single T cell receptor (beta chain). Sample-barcoded 5' priming and a J-beta primer mix drove a second PCR of roughly 6 to 12 cycles. TCRdb passed the 5' RACE reads through MiXCR, listing each CDR3 protein once. The sample lists 540,000 or so distinct CDR3 sequences, 25% to 30% occurring once. The entry originates in a study of blood T cells in healthy people across ages. Across the study: Per every two T cells, about one barcoded beta molecule was captured by template switching.

Germline V gene sequence: CDR1 SGHDN, CDR2 FVKESK. This CDR3 has 17 amino acids. V lost 1 base to trimming and J lost 9 bases; unmatched junction nucleotides: 9. The TCR comes from a woman aged 65 to 85 in good health. Sequences were obtained from blood. The chain uses TRBV14 and TRBJ2-1; 13 bases map to TRBD2. The CDR3 loop is CASSQGRLAGGAGEQFF. In nucleotides, the CDR3 is TGTGCCAGCAGCCAAGGCCGACTAGCGGGGGGAGCTGGTGAGCAGTTCTTC.